These 14 T cell receptor beta chains originate from one sample sequenced in a study of identical twins. TCRdb ran MiXCR on the 5' RACE reads and lists one entry per CDR3 protein. The sample yields roughly 240,000 distinct CDR3 sequences, 5.5% to 7% seen once. These data also featured in a second study, about yellow fever vaccine responses in identical twins.

The sample was memory (CD45RO+) T cells sorted from blood. The receptors were sampled from a young woman in good health.

CDR3 protein: CASSLEGGKGYGYTF. The CDR3 region has the DNA TGCGCCAGCAGCTTGGAAGGGGGCAAAGGCTATGGCTACACCTTC. The genes are TRBV5-1 and TRBJ1-2, with 7 bases matching TRBD1. Germline CDR1 SGHRS, CDR2 YFSETQ. The CDR3 is 15 residues long. Losses at the gene ends were 0 bases for V and 4 bases for J; bases not matched to a gene: 6.

This rearrangement joins TRBV2 to TRBJ2-7; unclear D gene. Germline CDR1 SNHLY, CDR2 FYNNEI. The V end lost 7 bases, the J end lost 12 bases, and 22 bases lay between the germline ends. CDR3 length: 13 amino acids. This CDR3 is CASILRGRRLVYF. The CDR3 DNA reads TGTGCCAGCATCCTCAGAGGCAGGCGGTTAGTGTACTTC. Based on the CDR3 plus reference TRBV2 and TRBJ2-7, the full variable domain is EPEVTQTPSHQVTQMGQEVILRCVPISNHLYFYWYRQILGQKVEFLVSFYNNEISEKSEIFDDQFSVERPDGSNFTLKIRSTKLEDSAMYFCASILRGRRLVYFGPGTRLTVT.

The chain combines TRBV4-2 with TRBJ2-2; D unresolved. Germline-derived CDR1 and CDR2 are LGHNA and YNFKEQ. V lost 3 bases to trimming and J lost 4 bases, with 12 bases between them. This CDR3 comprises 15 residues. DNA of the CDR3: TGTGCCAGCAGCCATGCGGAGAACCCCACCGGGGAGCTGTTTTTT. It specifies CASSHAENPTGELFF.

The sample holds many counts of this clonotype. The V call is TRBV11-1, the J call TRBJ2-1, with 8 bases identical to TRBD2. From germline, CDR1 is SGHAT and CDR2 FQDESV (reference sequence). The CDR3 spans 21 residues. V shed 5 bases and J 1 base; nucleotides not matched to a gene: 22. The CDR3 region is CASSPGAPKGRGGISYNEQFF. CDR3 bases: TGTGCCAGCAGCCCAGGCGCTCCGAAGGGCCGGGGGGGAATATCCTACAATGAGCAGTTCTTC.

The rearrangement joins TRBV5-1 to TRBJ2-7, with 11 nucleotides matching TRBD2. CDR1 SGHRS and CDR2 YFSETQ come from the germline V gene. The CDR3 is made up of 17 amino acids. The trim removed 4 bases at V and 4 bases at J, leaving 13 bases unmatched. The chain's CDR3 is CASSHGGLAGGTYEQYF. Here the CDR3 DNA reads TGCGCCAGCAGCCACGGGGGGCTAGCGGGAGGTACGTACGAGCAGTACTTC.

The V and J genes are TRBV3-1 and TRBJ1-6; D might be TRBD1 (5 bases). CDR3 length equals 15 residues. The V end was cut by 4 bases, the J end by 7 bases, with 14 bases between. Germline values: CDR1 LGHDT, CDR2 YNNKEL (reference sequence). The CDR3 loop is CASSPAPGFNSPLHF. Here the CDR3 DNA reads TGTGCCAGCAGCCCCGCGCCAGGGTTCAATTCACCCCTCCACTTT. The whole variable domain, filled in from reference TRBV3-1 and TRBJ1-6, reads DTAVSQTPKYLVTQMGNDKSIKCEQNLGHDTMYWYKQDSKKFLKIMFSYNNKELIINETVPNRFSPKSPDKAHLNLHINSLELGDSAVYFCASSPAPGFNSPLHFGNGTRLTVT.

The rearrangement links TRBV3-1 to TRBJ1-1; possibly TRBD1 for D (6 bases). V was trimmed by 3 bases and J by 9 bases, leaving 11 bases between them. Germline V gene lookup returns CDR1 LGHDT and CDR2 YNNKEL (reference sequence). The length of the CDR3 is 12 residues. CDR3 in amino acids: CASSHSGVQAFF. Written as DNA, the CDR3 is TGTGCCAGCAGCCACTCAGGGGTTCAAGCTTTCTTT.

This clonotype showed up just a few times. The J gene is TRBJ1-4, the V gene TRBV3-1, with 10 bases lining up with TRBD1. CDR1 is LGHDT, CDR2 YNNKEL, per germline (reference sequence). The CDR3 has 14 amino acids. V was pared by 4 bases and J by 7 bases, with 3 bases of the junction left unmatched. Written as DNA, the CDR3 is TGTGCCAGCAGCCGGACAGGGGGAGGTGAAAAACTGTTTTTT. Residues: CASSRTGGGEKLFF.

CDR3 protein: CASSNQGAKNIQYF. The CDR3 DNA sequence: TGTGCCAGCAGCAACCAGGGGGCCAAAAACATTCAGTACTTC. The chain links TRBV11-3 to TRBJ2-4; D might be TRBD1 (6 bases). The CDR3 contains 14 residues. V lost 5 bases, J lost 1 base, and 9 bases lay in between. Germline CDR1 reads SGHNT; CDR2 reads YENEEA. The full variable domain, in which reference TRBV11-3 and TRBJ2-4 provide the parts outside the CDR3, is EAGVVQSPRYKIIEKKQPVAFWCNPISGHNTLYWYLQNLGQGPELLIRYENEEAVDDSQLPKDRFSAERLKGVDSTLKIQPAELGDSAVYLCASSNQGAKNIQYFGAGTRLSVL.

The chain joins TRBV27 to TRBJ2-3; 10 bases map to TRBD1. Germline assignment: CDR1 MNHEY and CDR2 SMNVEV (reference sequence). V trimming: 7 bases; J trimming: 3 bases; junction bases outside the gene matches: 7. This CDR3 is built from 15 residues. The CDR3 DNA follows: TGTGCCAGCACCCGAGACAGGGGGCATACAGATACGCAGTATTTT. It specifies CASTRDRGHTDTQYF.

This clonotype was recorded many times. The chain joins TRBV20-1 to TRBJ2-7, with D maybe TRBD1 (5 bases). The length of the CDR3 is 13 residues. The germline V gene encodes CDR1 DFQATT and CDR2 SNEGSKA (reference sequence). V was cut by 3 bases and J by 1 base, with 10 bases left in between. The CDR3 here is CSARTVESYEQYF. The DNA of the CDR3 is TGCAGTGCTAGGACAGTTGAATCCTACGAGCAGTACTTC.

Ten or more counts support this clonotype. J is TRBJ2-7 and V is TRBV7-2; TRBD2 matches at 12 bases. Germline assignment: CDR1 SGHTA and CDR2 FQGNSA. Germline trimming cut 3 bases from V and 4 bases from J; bases unmatched to any gene: 4. The CDR3 loop spans 15 amino acids. For the CDR3, the DNA is TGTGCCAGCAGCTTCGCTAGCGGGAGGGTTTACGAGCAGTACTTC. This gives the protein CASSFASGRVYEQYF. Supplemented by reference TRBV7-2 and TRBJ2-7, the full variable domain reads GAGVSQSPSNKVTEKGKDVELRCDPISGHTALYWYRQSLGQGLEFLIYFQGNSAPDKSGLPSDRFSAERTGGSVSTLTIQRTQQEDSAVYLCASSFASGRVYEQYFGPGTRLTVT.

The chain carries TRBV2 and TRBJ1-4; 8 positions match TRBD1. Germline CDR1 is SNHLY and CDR2 is FYNNEI. The junction had 10 bases not matched to a gene; V was cut back by 6 bases and J by 7 bases. The CDR3 has 15 residues. In DNA form, the CDR3 reads TGTGCCAGCAGCCCTTCCGGGACAGGTGGTGAAAAACTGTTTTTT. It translates to CASSPSGTGGEKLFF.

This clonotype occurred a few times. CDR3 DNA sequence: TGCGCCAGCAGCCCGGCGCCCGGGACTAGCCGGGATACGCAGTATTTT. Translated: CASSPAPGTSRDTQYF. The chain uses TRBV5-1 and TRBJ2-3; 9 positions match TRBD2. The J segment lost 6 bases and the V segment lost 4 bases, leaving 12 bases of the junction unmatched. The length of the CDR3 is 16 residues. Germline values: CDR1 SGHRS, CDR2 YFSETQ.